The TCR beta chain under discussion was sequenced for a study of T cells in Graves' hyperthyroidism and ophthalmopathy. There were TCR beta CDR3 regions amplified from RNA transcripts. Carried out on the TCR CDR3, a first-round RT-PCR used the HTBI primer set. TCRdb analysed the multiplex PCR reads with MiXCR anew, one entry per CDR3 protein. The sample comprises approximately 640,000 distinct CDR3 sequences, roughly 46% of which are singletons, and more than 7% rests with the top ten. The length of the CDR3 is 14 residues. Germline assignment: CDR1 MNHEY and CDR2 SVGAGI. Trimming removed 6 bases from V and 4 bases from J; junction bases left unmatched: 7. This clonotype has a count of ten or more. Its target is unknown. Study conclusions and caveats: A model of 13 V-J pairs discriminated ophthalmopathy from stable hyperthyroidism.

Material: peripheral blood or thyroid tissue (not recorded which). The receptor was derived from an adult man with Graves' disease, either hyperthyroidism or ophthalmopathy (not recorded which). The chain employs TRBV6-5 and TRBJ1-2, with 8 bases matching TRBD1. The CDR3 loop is CASRTTTGGYGYTF. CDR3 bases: TGTGCCAGCAGGACCACAACAGGGGGCTATGGCTACACCTTC.